The rows below give T cell receptor beta chains drawn from one sample of a study of T cells in Graves' hyperthyroidism and ophthalmopathy. MiXCR, applied by TCRdb to the multiplex PCR reads, yields one record per CDR3 protein. The data contain roughly 570,000 distinct CDR3 sequences, approximately 44% of them seen just once; the ten biggest clones take up around 20%. Source material: peripheral blood or thyroid tissue (not recorded which). The receptors originated from an adult woman with Graves' disease, either hyperthyroidism or ophthalmopathy (not recorded which). CDR3s include the opening cysteine and the closing phenylalanine or tryptophan. The D gene is left open where the match is weak. Clone size is shown for a subset of rows, as once, few, many or a class of expanded clone.

j_call,clone_size,d_call,v_call,cdr3_aa,cdr3_nt
TRBJ1-4,few,.,TRBV5-5,CASSREGENEKLFF,TGTGCCAGCAGCCGCGAGGGAGAGAATGAAAAACTGTTTTTT
TRBJ2-7,few,TRBD1,TRBV5-4,CASSLTGGASYEQYF,TGTGCCAGCAGTTTGACAGGGGGGGCCTCCTACGAGCAGTACTTC
TRBJ1-2,many,.,TRBV7-9,CASSLIMGRPFGYTF,TGTGCCAGCAGCTTAATTATGGGGCGTCCGTTTGGCTACACCTTC
TRBJ1-5,many,.,TRBV24-1,CATSEQGGQPQHF,TGTGCCACCAGTGAACAGGGCGGTCAGCCCCAGCATTTT
TRBJ1-1,few,.,TRBV27,CASSRGQPSVTEAFF,TGTGCCAGCAGTAGAGGACAGCCCTCTGTCACTGAAGCTTTCTTT
TRBJ2-7,many,TRBD2,TRBV7-3,CASSASGTKSYEQYF,TGTGCCAGCAGCGCCTCCGGGACTAAGTCTTACGAGCAGTACTTC
TRBJ2-1,.,TRBD2,TRBV25-1,CASSRLSGSVTEQFF,TGTGCCAGCAGTCGGCTTAGCGGGAGTGTCACTGAGCAGTTCTTC
TRBJ2-6,few,.,TRBV7-3,CASSTEQGPNVLTF,TGTGCCAGCAGCACCGAACAGGGACCCAACGTCCTGACTTTC
TRBJ1-6,few,TRBD1,TRBV10-3,CAISETNRGYNSPLHF,TGTGCCATCAGTGAGACAAACAGGGGTTATAATTCACCCCTCCACTTT
TRBJ2-7,many,.,TRBV20-1,CSAREGPTYEQYF,TGCAGTGCTAGGGAAGGTCCTACCTACGAGCAGTACTTC
TRBJ2-7,many,.,TRBV4-1,CASSPLTKSYEQYF,TGCGCCAGCAGCCCCCTCACGAAATCCTACGAGCAGTACTTC
TRBJ1-4,.,TRBD1,TRBV10-3,CASPSQGTANEKLFF,TGTGCCTCACCGAGCCAAGGGACAGCTAATGAAAAACTGTTTTTT
TRBJ1-6,many,TRBD1,TRBV30,CAWRRTGGNSPLHF,TGTGCCTGGAGACGGACAGGGGGAAATTCACCCCTCCACTTT
TRBJ2-2,.,TRBD2,TRBV6-5,CASSPRSGATGELFF,TGTGCCAGCAGTCCTCGGAGCGGGGCCACCGGGGAGCTGTTTTTT
TRBJ2-7,.,.,TRBV11-2,CASSSRHIMRSEQYF,TGTGCCAGCAGCTCCAGACACATAATGCGGAGCGAGCAGTACTTC
TRBJ1-2,.,.,TRBV29-1,CSVDEGHFRSHANYGYTF,TGCAGCGTTGATGAAGGCCACTTTCGGAGCCATGCCAACTATGGCTACACCTTC
TRBJ1-4,.,.,TRBV15,CATSRTFWVATNEKLFF,TGTGCCACCAGCAGGACCTTCTGGGTTGCAACTAATGAAAAACTGTTTTTT
TRBJ2-5,.,TRBD2,TRBV4-2,CASSQAGGAETQYF,TGTGCCAGCAGCCAGGCGGGAGGGGCTGAGACCCAGTACTTC
TRBJ1-1,.,.,TRBV4-2,CASSQVSGNTEAFF,TGTGCCAGCAGCCAAGTTTCCGGGAACACTGAAGCTTTCTTT
TRBJ1-2,many,.,TRBV15,CATSPRGSGANYGYTF,TGTGCCACCAGCCCGAGGGGGAGCGGGGCTAACTATGGCTACACCTTC
TRBJ2-7,many,.,TRBV3-1,CASSLTHYEQYF,TGTGCCAGCAGCCTGACGCACTACGAGCAGTACTTC
TRBJ1-6,.,TRBD1,TRBV5-1,CASSTALGQGNSPLHF,TGCGCCAGCAGCACCGCCCTTGGACAGGGGAATTCACCCCTCCACTTT
TRBJ1-4,many,.,TRBV7-2,CASSLVVAGPEKLFF,TGTGCCAGCAGCTTAGTAGTGGCAGGGCCTGAAAAACTGTTTTTT
TRBJ2-7,.,.,TRBV12-3/TRBV12-4,CASMTGAYEQYF,TGCGCCAGCATGACGGGGGCCTACGAGCAGTACTTC
TRBJ2-7,.,.,TRBV10-3,CAKPPSIYEQYF,TGTGCCAAGCCGCCATCAATCTACGAGCAGTACTTC
TRBJ2-7,once,TRBD2,TRBV12-3/TRBV12-4,CASSSTGLAGEQYF,TGTGCCAGCAGTTCCACGGGACTAGCAGGCGAGCAGTACTTC
TRBJ1-1,.,.,TRBV10-2,CASGLIWGDTEAFF,TGTGCCAGCGGACTCATCTGGGGAGACACTGAAGCTTTCTTT
TRBJ2-3,few,.,TRBV14,CASSQVNAGVDTQYF,TGTGCCAGCAGCCAAGTTAACGCAGGAGTAGATACGCAGTATTTT
TRBJ2-7,many,.,TRBV10-3,CAISPTPDKGVEQYF,TGTGCCATCAGTCCTACCCCTGACAAGGGGGTCGAGCAGTACTTC
TRBJ1-2,many,.,TRBV6-5,CASRITGFGGGYTF,TGTGCCAGCAGGATTACGGGGTTCGGAGGAGGCTACACCTTC
TRBJ2-7,many,.,TRBV28,CASTPGSYEQYF,TGTGCCAGCACCCCGGGCTCCTACGAGCAGTACTTC
TRBJ2-7,many,.,TRBV12-3/TRBV12-4,CASTTSSDEQYF,TGTGCCAGCACCACATCTAGTGACGAGCAGTACTTC
TRBJ1-2,.,.,TRBV3-1,CASSQDQAGELERGGYTF,TGTGCCAGCAGCCAAGATCAAGCGGGAGAGTTGGAACGTGGTGGCTACACCTTC
TRBJ1-6,.,.,TRBV5-5,CASSLDAGRDSPLHF,TGTGCCAGCAGCTTGGACGCAGGGCGCGATTCACCCCTCCACTTT
TRBJ1-1,many,.,TRBV14,CASSQVGHTEAFF,TGTGCCAGCAGCCAAGTAGGGCACACTGAAGCTTTCTTT
TRBJ2-7,.,.,TRBV5-6,CASRWGRDLGEQYF,TGTGCCAGCAGATGGGGACGGGACTTAGGTGAGCAGTACTTC
TRBJ1-1,many,TRBD1,TRBV28,CASNRGLGTEAFF,TGTGCCAGTAACAGGGGGCTCGGCACTGAAGCTTTCTTT
TRBJ1-1,many,TRBD1,TRBV12-3/TRBV12-4,CASSFWTGGAGNTEAFF,TGTGCCAGCAGTTTCTGGACAGGGGGAGCTGGGAACACTGAAGCTTTCTTT
TRBJ2-5,many,.,TRBV11-2,CASSLNGQTQYF,TGTGCCAGCAGCTTAAACGGACAAACCCAGTACTTC
TRBJ2-5,many,.,TRBV7-9,CASSLGIGAQETQYF,TGTGCCAGCAGCTTGGGGATAGGGGCACAAGAGACCCAGTACTTC
TRBJ2-7,.,TRBD1,TRBV6-1,CASSPGQGPRQYF,TGTGCCAGCAGCCCTGGACAGGGGCCTAGGCAGTACTTC
TRBJ1-1,.,TRBD1,TRBV10-1,CASGTGASTEAFF,TGCGCCAGCGGGACAGGGGCAAGCACTGAAGCTTTCTTT
TRBJ2-7,once,TRBD2,TRBV20-1,CSASPEPPPLAGGHEQNF,TGCAGTGCTAGTCCCGAGCCCCCCCCTCTAGCGGGAGGACACGAGCAGAACTTC